This TCR beta chain is from a study of technical replicates of blood from several donors. Trimming took off 8 bases at V and 10 bases at J, with 15 bases between the two ends. The CDR3 is made up of 11 amino acids. Germline loops: CDR1 SGHNT, CDR2 YENEEA. The method was immunoSEQ multiplex PCR; TCRdb's version includes in-frame clones alone and lacks a portion of them. The sample lists 65,000 to 95,000 clones, 93% seen once, with 0.25% to 0.3% in the top ten. Sequencing was carried out using T cells isolated from PBMCs. This chain uses TRBV11-3 with TRBJ2-7; tentatively, D is TRBD1 (5 bases). The origin of this receptor is a human donor in good health. DNA of the CDR3: TGTGCCAGCGGGCCGCAGGGCCCACAGTACTTC. This sequence encodes CASGPQGPQYF.